What follows describes a single TCR beta chain. This entry is derived from a study of T-cell memory formation after mild COVID-19. 5'RACE, which relied on constant-segment primers, yielded TCR alpha and TCR beta cDNA libraries carrying sample barcodes and UMIs. TCRdb reprocessed the 5' RACE reads with MiXCR, giving one entry per CDR3 protein. The sample lists over 350,000 distinct CDR3 sequences, more than 15% occurring once. The CDR3 is 14 residues long. V lost 7 bases to trimming and J lost 4 bases, with 14 bases between them. The sequenced sample consisted of PBMCs or a T cell subset sorted from them (not recorded which). This clonotype originated in a young man who had mild COVID-19 (a few samples of this study predate the infection). Cell type and time point are not known. This chain joins TRBV12-3 or TRBV12-4 and TRBJ1-3, with a weak D call TRBD1 (6 bases). The CDR3 here is CASIVQGGGNTIYF. CDR3 sequence (DNA): TGTGCCAGCATTGTACAGGGAGGAGGAAACACCATATATTTT.